This T cell receptor beta chain was identified during a study of siplizumab effects on memory and regulatory T cells. Broader study findings: Alloreactive sequences whose origin lay in unstimulated CD4+ memory cells were significantly reduced by siplizumab.

TCR templates numbering around 9.6 x 10^4 were assayed per sample. The protocol was immunoSEQ multiplex PCR, while the TCRdb copy is restricted to in-frame clones and leaves out a portion. Here the sample spans some 70,000 clones, about 90% being singletons. In the case of this clone: No antigen is known for it.

The TCR comes from a human donor in good health. Source material: Tregs sorted from blood.

This CDR3 is CAWSRDRGHYEQYF. The CDR3 bases are TGTGCCTGGAGCCGGGACAGGGGGCACTACGAGCAGTACTTC. The chain is built from TRBV30 and TRBJ2-7, with 12 bases identical to TRBD1. The length of the CDR3 is 14 residues. Germline V gives CDR1 GTSNPN, CDR2 SVGIG (reference sequence). Losses at the gene ends were 3 bases for V and 3 bases for J; bases not matched to a gene: 3.